Reported below is one T cell receptor beta chain. No antigen is known for it. J gave up 5 bases and V 2 bases, and 4 bases lay outside the gene matches. This CDR3 comprises 14 residues. Germline V gene lookup returns CDR1 SGHRS and CDR2 YFSETQ. This sample stems from a study of long-term antiretroviral therapy in people with HIV. Study-wide points: Subsequent to ART, diversity was augmented yet persisted below that of transplant donor controls. The clones with expansion before ART were dominant in the repertoire at all time points.

At survey level, the immunoSEQ assay was run in its v3.0 version. TCRdb's copy holds only in-frame clones and misses some; the assay was immunoSEQ multiplex PCR. In the table there are about 35,000 clones, about four fifths of which are singletons. The sequence was collected from a man in his forties or fifties with HIV. The sequences come from unsorted PBMCs, collected 3 years after starting antiretroviral therapy. The rearrangement joins TRBV5-1 to TRBJ2-1, with 7 bases matching TRBD2. The CDR3 loop reads CASSLNGGNNEQFF. The DNA for the CDR3 is TGCGCCAGCAGCTTAAACGGGGGGAACAATGAGCAGTTCTTC.